The table lists the clone carrying this TCR beta chain with a few counts. No antigen is known for it. Primers used in a second PCR of roughly 7 to 11 cycles were a sample-barcoded 5' primer and a J-beta primer mix. TCRdb re-analysed the 5' RACE reads in MiXCR, keeping a single row per CDR3 protein. The table includes about 640,000 distinct CDR3 sequences, under 65% detected once. The data belong to a study of blood T cells in healthy people across ages. Study-wide background: Template switching captured about one barcoded beta molecule per two T cells. Findings and caveats of the study: The recorded TCR beta diversity per million T cells decreased in a roughly linear manner with age.

J lost 4 bases, V lost 6 bases, and 4 bases had no gene match. Germline CDR1 is MNHEY and CDR2 is SMNVEV (reference sequence). The CDR3 sequence is 15 residues long. This TCR came from a man aged 55 to 70 in good health. The chain couples TRBV27 to TRBJ2-6; 9 nucleotides align to TRBD1. The sample comprised blood. In nucleotides, the CDR3 is TGTGCCAGCAGCAGACAGGGGGTCGGGGCCAACGTCCTGACTTTC. Translating gives CASSRQGVGANVLTF.